One sample yielded the 26 T cell receptor beta chains listed below, sequenced in a study of blood T cells in healthy people across ages. Alongside a J-beta primer mix, a sample-barcoded 5' primer served in a second PCR lasting roughly 6 to 11 cycles. Via MiXCR, TCRdb re-called the 5' RACE reads, giving one row per CDR3 protein. Among just under 750,000 distinct CDR3 sequences, 22% were seen once, and the ten largest hold under 25%. Sequenced sample: blood. These receptors originate from a man aged 65 to 79 in good health.

In its sample, this clonotype was seen once. As DNA, the CDR3 is TGTGCCAGCAGCTTCTCCGATAGAGGGGATGCAAAACTGTTTTTT. Residues: CASSFSDRGDAKLFF. The chain recombines TRBV7-9 with TRBJ1-4; perhaps TRBD1 as D (5 bases). Trimming removed 3 bases from V and 10 bases from J, with 18 bases in between. Germline CDR1 and CDR2: SEHNR and FQNEAQ (reference sequence). The CDR3 is made up of 15 amino acids.

This chain uses TRBV5-1 with TRBJ2-5, with 7 bases aligning to TRBD1. This CDR3 spans 15 amino acids. V lost 3 bases to trimming and J lost 1 base; unmatched junction nucleotides: 6. CDR1 and CDR2 (germline): SGHRS, YFSETQ. This chain's CDR3 is CASSSGTAGQETQYF. CDR3 sequence (DNA): TGCGCCAGCAGCTCCGGGACAGCCGGCCAAGAGACCCAGTACTTC.

Only a few counts were recorded for this clonotype. The J gene is TRBJ2-1, the V gene TRBV6-6; no firm D call. Trimming pared 2 bases from V and 9 bases from J, leaving 8 bases between. Looked up from germline, CDR1 is MNHNY and CDR2 is SVGAGI (reference sequence). The CDR3 loop spans 12 amino acids. In DNA form, the CDR3 reads TGTGCCAGCAGTTACCTCGGAGTTGAGCAGTTCTTC. Amino acids: CASSYLGVEQFF.

The chain recombines TRBV2 with TRBJ1-2; no clear D gene. CDR1 is SNHLY and CDR2 is FYNNEI in the germline V gene. The CDR3 spans 13 residues. The V gene lost 3 bases and the J gene lost 0 bases, with 5 bases spanning the gap. The CDR3 nucleotides are TGTGCCAGCAGTGAGTCCCCTAACTATGGCTACACCTTC. It is translated as CASSESPNYGYTF.

The chain employs TRBV4-2 and TRBJ2-5; D perhaps matches TRBD2 (6 bases). The CDR3 contains 14 residues. Deletions cut 0 bases from V and 4 bases from J, with 9 bases between. CDR1 is LGHNA, CDR2 YNFKEQ, per germline. CDR3 in DNA: TGTGCCAGCAGCCAAGAGGGGGGATCAGAGACCCAGTACTTC. Its protein product is CASSQEGGSETQYF.

This clonotype has only a few counts. A read error may produce the germline difference seen at one junction end. The V call is TRBV5-1, the J call TRBJ1-4, with D unclear. Germline V CDR1 and CDR2: SGHRS, YFSETQ. This CDR3 contains 15 residues. CDR3 region: CASSLIPTTNEKLFF. CDR3 nucleotides: TGCGCCAGCAGCTTGATCCCGACAACCAATGAAAAACTGTTTTTT.

Only a few counts were recorded for this clonotype. The V call is TRBV5-6, the J call TRBJ1-2, with D possibly being TRBD1 (5 bases). The CDR3 runs to 16 residues. Germline V gene lookup returns CDR1 SGHDT and CDR2 YYEEEE. Trimming stripped 1 base from V and 7 bases from J, with 20 bases between. DNA of the CDR3: TGTGCCAGCAGCTTGACATCTGAGGGAGGGGATAGTGGCTACACCTTC. Its translation: CASSLTSEGGDSGYTF.

The CDR3 bases are TGTGCCAGCAGTGACTACAGGGGGCCGAACACTGAAGCTTTCTTT. Translation gives CASSDYRGPNTEAFF. The chain couples TRBV25-1 to TRBJ1-1; 9 bases agree with TRBD1. Germline V gene data show CDR1 as MGHDK and CDR2 as SYGVNS. The CDR3 is 15 amino acids. After removal of 3 bases from V and 1 base from J, the junction contained 3 bases not matched to a gene. Variable domain in full (rest from reference TRBV25-1 and TRBJ1-1): EADIYQTPRYLVIGTGKKITLECSQTMGHDKMYWYQQDPGMELHLIHYSYGVNSTEKGDLSSESTVSRIRTEHFPLTLESARPSHTSQYLCASSDYRGPNTEAFFGQGTRLTVV.

This clonotype turned up a few times. This chain connects TRBV2 to TRBJ2-4, with 8 bases identical to TRBD1. V lost 5 bases, J lost 6 bases, and 12 bases stayed unmatched. The CDR3 is 16 amino acids. Germline CDR1 is SNHLY and CDR2 is FYNNEI. This CDR3 is CASSPRTGKVGNIQYF. The CDR3 bases are TGTGCCAGCAGTCCAAGGACAGGGAAGGTCGGAAACATTCAGTACTTC.

Points on this clonotype: One base away lies a much larger clone, so this may be a sequencing read error. The chain joins TRBV10-1 to TRBJ2-7, with D possibly TRBD1 on 6 matching bases. Germline CDR1 and CDR2: WNHNN and SYGVQD (reference sequence). V was cut by 3 bases and J by 7 bases, with 16 bases left in between. CDR3 length equals 14 residues. The CDR3 protein is CASSDHQGSWEQYF. The CDR3 coding sequence is TGCGCCAGCAGTGATCACCAGGGGTCGTGGGAGCAGTACTTC.

A few counts support this clonotype. The rearrangement links TRBV7-2 to TRBJ2-5; D unclear. This CDR3 is 14 amino acids long. From germline, CDR1 is SGHTA and CDR2 FQGNSA. V shed 1 base and J shed 2 bases, with 8 bases lying between them. The CDR3 reads CASSLVSQQETQYF. The CDR3 nucleotides read TGTGCCAGCAGCTTAGTTTCACAGCAAGAGACCCAGTACTTC.

This clonotype was seen ten or more times. The chain has TRBV29-1 and TRBJ1-1; 7 bases fit TRBD1. CDR1 SQVTM and CDR2 ANQGSEA come from the germline V gene. The CDR3 covers 13 residues. Germline trimming cut 7 bases from V and 0 bases from J; bases unmatched to any gene: 5. The CDR3 here is CSARGGLNTEAFF. The CDR3 bases are TGCAGCGCCAGGGGGGGTCTGAACACTGAAGCTTTCTTT.

This clonotype was observed a few times. The genes are TRBV3-1 and TRBJ2-1, with D perhaps matching TRBD2 (7 bases). Per germline, CDR1 LGHDT and CDR2 YNNKEL (reference sequence). V was pared by 8 bases and J by 4 bases, with 15 bases between. The CDR3 runs to 14 residues. Written as DNA, the CDR3 is TGTGCCAGCCGCGGGCGGGGGCCATACAATGAGCAGTTCTTC. As protein: CASRGRGPYNEQFF.

This clonotype came up a few times. The chain has TRBV29-1 and TRBJ1-3; D is ambiguous. The CDR3 is 14 residues long. The V gene's germline CDR1 is SQVTM and CDR2 ANQGSEA. V lost 2 bases and J 8 bases, leaving 16 bases between the germline ends. The CDR3 here is CSVEMIQRIDTIYF. CDR3 DNA sequence: TGCAGCGTTGAAATGATCCAGAGGATTGACACCATATATTTT. The full variable domain, its missing parts supplied by reference TRBV29-1 and TRBJ1-3, is SAVISQKPSRDICQRGTSLTIQCQVDSQVTMMFWYRQQPGQSLTLIATANQGSEATYESGFVIDKFPISRPNLTFSTLTVSNMSPEDSSIYLCSVEMIQRIDTIYFGEGSWLTVV.

Many counts were recorded for this clonotype. The V gene is TRBV4-3, the J gene TRBJ2-7, with 8 nucleotides matching TRBD2. The J call may be mistaken, given a closer DNA end match to TRBJ2-1. This CDR3 contains 17 residues. Germline CDR1 is LGHNA and CDR2 is YSLEER. The chain's CDR3 is CASSQDPPSGYRNEQFF. The CDR3 DNA reads TGCGCCAGCAGCCAAGATCCCCCTAGCGGGTATAGGAATGAGCAGTTCTTC.

This clonotype turned up a few times. The chain links TRBV20-1 to TRBJ1-2; possible D gene TRBD1, 5 bases. The CDR3 has 15 residues. Trimming removed 4 bases from V and 2 bases from J, with 17 bases in between. CDR1 DFQATT and CDR2 SNEGSKA come from the germline V gene (reference sequence). CDR3 nucleotide sequence: TGCAGTGCTATATCTACAGGCGTCCTGAACTATGGCTACACCTTC. Its translation: CSAISTGVLNYGYTF.

The rearrangement joins TRBV2 to TRBJ1-2; 7 nucleotides match TRBD1. The CDR3 contains 15 residues. After removal of 6 bases from V and 2 bases from J, the junction contained 9 bases not matched to a gene. Germline CDR1 reads SNHLY; CDR2 reads FYNNEI. CDR3 sequence: CASRGTLGQNYGYTF. CDR3 nucleotide sequence: TGTGCCAGCAGAGGGACCTTGGGACAGAACTATGGCTACACCTTC.

The gene calls are TRBV7-2 and TRBJ2-3; D may be TRBD1 (5 bases). Germline assignment: CDR1 SGHTA and CDR2 FQGNSA. CDR3 length equals 14 residues. Trimming stripped 3 bases from V and 4 bases from J, with 11 bases between. The CDR3: CASSFLQGSDTQYF. CDR3 nucleotides: TGTGCCAGCAGCTTCCTCCAGGGTTCAGATACGCAGTATTTT.

This clonotype occurred a few times. This rearrangement joins TRBV14 to TRBJ2-1, with D possibly TRBD2 on 5 matching bases. CDR3 length equals 12 residues. V dropped 1 base and J dropped 9 bases, with 7 bases sitting between them. Per the germline V gene, CDR1 is SGHDN and CDR2 is FVKESK. The CDR3 bases are TGTGCCAGCAGCCAAGTCGGACTTGAGCAGTTCTTC. Amino acid sequence: CASSQVGLEQFF. The full variable domain, rest sourced from reference TRBV14 and TRBJ2-1, is EAGVTQFPSHSVIEKGQTVTLRCDPISGHDNLYWYRRVMGKEIKFLLHFVKESKQDESGMPNNRFLAERTGGTYSTLKVQPAELEDSGVYFCASSQVGLEQFFGPGTRLTVL.

The sample holds one count of this clonotype. The CDR3 reads CASSDKGQPDNNYGYTF. DNA for the CDR3: TGTGCCAGCAGTGATAAGGGGCAGCCAGATAACAACTATGGCTACACCTTC. This chain joins TRBV25-1 and TRBJ1-2, with TRBD1 as a possible D gene (5 bases). The germline V and J ends were trimmed by 3 bases and 2 bases, with 19 bases remaining between them. The CDR3 loop spans 17 amino acids. CDR1 and CDR2 (germline): MGHDK, SYGVNS.

V gene TRBV12-3 or TRBV12-4 combines with J gene TRBJ2-5; 7 nucleotides match TRBD1. Trimming took 9 bases from V and 3 from J; bases not matched to a gene: 13. The CDR3 consists of 15 residues. CDR3 amino acids: CASTSTQGLEETQYF. The DNA for the CDR3 is TGTGCCAGTACCTCGACACAGGGGTTGGAAGAGACCCAGTACTTC.

This sequence joins TRBV20-1 and TRBJ1-5; 7 nucleotides line up with TRBD1. Unmatched junction bases numbered 12, after V lost 0 bases and J lost 10 bases. Looked up from germline, CDR1 is DFQATT and CDR2 is SNEGSKA (reference sequence). This CDR3 region has 15 residues. The CDR3 spells CSARERDRPPLPQHF. The CDR3 bases are TGCAGTGCTAGAGAACGGGACAGACCGCCGCTCCCCCAGCATTTT.

This clonotype appeared many times. This chain connects TRBV27 to TRBJ2-7; D is ambiguous. Germline V gene lookup returns CDR1 MNHEY and CDR2 SMNVEV (reference sequence). This CDR3 has 15 residues. The V gene lost 0 bases and the J gene lost 1 base, with 10 bases spanning the gap. The chain's CDR3 is CASSLSYRKSYEQYF. CDR3 bases: TGTGCCAGCAGTTTATCGTACAGAAAGTCCTACGAGCAGTACTTC.

This clonotype was detected many times. In DNA form, the CDR3 reads TGCAGCGTTGAAGAAACAGGGGTGGCGACCCAGTACTTC. It translates to CSVEETGVATQYF. The chain joins TRBV29-1 to TRBJ2-5; 7 bases match TRBD1. CDR1 is SQVTM, CDR2 ANQGSEA, per germline. Germline trimming cut 0 bases from V and 7 bases from J; bases unmatched to any gene: 5. This CDR3 comprises 13 residues.

This rearrangement joins TRBV20-1 to TRBJ2-3; D is possibly TRBD2 (6 bases). The CDR3 extends over 15 amino acids. With 5 bases removed from V and 3 bases from J, the gap between germline ends came to 18 bases. Germline loops: CDR1 DFQATT, CDR2 SNEGSKA (reference sequence). The CDR3 here is CSAGGVGGGTDTQYF. CDR3 DNA sequence: TGCAGTGCTGGGGGAGTGGGCGGAGGGACAGATACGCAGTATTTT.

The J gene is TRBJ2-2, the V gene TRBV14, with TRBD1 identical over 9 bases. CDR3 length: 15 residues. Germline CDR1 is SGHDN and CDR2 is FVKESK. The junction had 3 bases not matched to a gene; V was cut back by 3 bases and J by 4 bases. CDR3 region: CASSQGQGLTGELFF. Written as DNA, the CDR3 is TGTGCCAGCAGCCAGGGACAGGGCCTCACCGGGGAGCTGTTTTTT.